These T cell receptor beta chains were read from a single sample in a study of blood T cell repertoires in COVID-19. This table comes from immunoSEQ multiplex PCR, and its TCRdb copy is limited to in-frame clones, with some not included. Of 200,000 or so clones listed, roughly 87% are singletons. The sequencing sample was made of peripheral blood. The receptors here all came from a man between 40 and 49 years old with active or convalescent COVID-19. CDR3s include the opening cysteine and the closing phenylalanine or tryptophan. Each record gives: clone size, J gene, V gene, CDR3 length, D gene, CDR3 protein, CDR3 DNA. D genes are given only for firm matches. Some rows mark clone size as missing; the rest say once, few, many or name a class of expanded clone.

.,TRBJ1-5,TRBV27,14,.,CASRLSGSNQPQHF,TGTGCCAGTAGACTCTCGGGGAGCAATCAGCCCCAGCATTTT
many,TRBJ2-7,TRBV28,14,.,CASSFARIPSQQYF,TGTGCCAGCAGTTTTGCGAGGATACCTAGCCAGCAGTACTTC
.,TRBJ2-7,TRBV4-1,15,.,CASSQVGDSGYEQYF,TGCGCCAGCAGCCAAGTGGGGGACTCTGGGTACGAGCAGTACTTC
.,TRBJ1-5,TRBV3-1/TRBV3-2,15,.,CASSQDWGGNQPQHF,TGTGCCAGCAGCCAAGATTGGGGGGGCAATCAGCCCCAGCATTTT
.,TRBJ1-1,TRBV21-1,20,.,CASSKALFEAYCRLNTETFF,TGTGCCAGCAGCAAAGCGCTTTTCGAAGCTTATTGCAGGTTGAACACTGAAACTTTCTTT
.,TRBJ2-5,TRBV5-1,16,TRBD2,CASRPSGLAAWGTQYF,TGCGCCAGCAGACCTTCCGGACTAGCGGCATGGGGGACCCAGTACTTC
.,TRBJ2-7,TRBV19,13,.,CASSRDRSYEQYF,TGTGCCAGTAGTAGAGACAGGTCCTACGAGCAGTACTTC
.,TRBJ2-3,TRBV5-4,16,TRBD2,CASSAGLAGGADTQYF,TGTGCCAGCAGCGCAGGACTAGCGGGGGGCGCAGATACGCAGTATTTT
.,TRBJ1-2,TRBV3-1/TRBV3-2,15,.,CASSKQRTDNYGYTF,TGTGCCAGCAGCAAACAAAGGACAGACAACTATGGCTACACCTTC
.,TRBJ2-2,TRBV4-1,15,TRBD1,CASSPGTANTGELFF,TGCGCCAGCAGCCCCGGGACAGCGAACACCGGGGAGCTGTTTTTT
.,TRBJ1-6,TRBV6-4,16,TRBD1,CASRLRDRGPRSPLHF,TGTGCCAGCCGCTTACGGGACAGGGGCCCCCGTTCACCCCTCCACTTT
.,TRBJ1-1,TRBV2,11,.,CATMGQNRNFF,TGTGCCACCATGGGACAAAACCGTAATTTCTTT
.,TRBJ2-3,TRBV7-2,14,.,CASSPDRAGDTQYF,TGTGCCAGCAGCCCAGACAGGGCGGGGGATACGCAGTATTTT
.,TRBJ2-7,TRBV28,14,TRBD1,CASSLNRGSYEQYF,TGTGCCAGCAGTTTAAACAGGGGGTCCTACGAGCAGTACTTC
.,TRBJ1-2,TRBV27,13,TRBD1,CASSSGQNYGYTF,TGTGCCAGCAGTTCGGGACAGAACTATGGCTACACCTTC
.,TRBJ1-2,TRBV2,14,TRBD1,CASSPTGGGYGYTF,TGTGCCAGCAGTCCCACAGGGGGGGGCTATGGCTACACCTTC
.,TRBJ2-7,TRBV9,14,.,CASSVEPGIYEQYF,TGTGCCAGCAGCGTAGAGCCGGGGATCTACGAGCAGTACTTC
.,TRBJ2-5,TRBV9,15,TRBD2,CASSVGGRAPETQYF,TGTGCCAGCAGCGTAGGCGGGAGGGCCCCGGAGACCCAGTACTTC
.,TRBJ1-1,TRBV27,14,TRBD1,CASSLGGTGREAFF,TGTGCCAGCAGTTTAGGAGGGACAGGTAGAGAAGCTTTCTTT
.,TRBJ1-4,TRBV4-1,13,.,CASSQDRGEKLFF,TGCGCCAGCAGCCAAGATCGAGGAGAAAAACTGTTTTTT
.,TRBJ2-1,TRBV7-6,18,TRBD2,CASSLDRSSGRSDNEQFF,TGTGCCAGCAGCTTAGACAGGTCCAGCGGGAGATCCGACAATGAGCAGTTCTTC
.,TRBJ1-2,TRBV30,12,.,CAWSAAAGGYTF,TGTGCCTGGAGCGCCGCGGCGGGGGGCTACACCTTC